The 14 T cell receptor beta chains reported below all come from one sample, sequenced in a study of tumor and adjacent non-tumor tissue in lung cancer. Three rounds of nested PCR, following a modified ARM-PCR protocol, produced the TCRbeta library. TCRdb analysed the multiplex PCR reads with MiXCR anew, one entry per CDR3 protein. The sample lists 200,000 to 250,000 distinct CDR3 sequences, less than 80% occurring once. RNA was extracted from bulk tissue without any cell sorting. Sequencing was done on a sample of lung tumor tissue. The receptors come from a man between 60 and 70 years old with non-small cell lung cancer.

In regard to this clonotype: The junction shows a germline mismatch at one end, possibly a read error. The CDR3 DNA reads as TGTGCCAGCAGCTTAGGAATGGCAAGAACGGACACTGAAACTTTCTTT. Its protein is CASSLGMARTDTETFF. The rearrangement joins TRBV11-3 to TRBJ1-1; D may be TRBD1 (5 bases). The CDR3 loop spans 16 amino acids. CDR1 is SGHNT and CDR2 is YENEEA in the germline V gene.

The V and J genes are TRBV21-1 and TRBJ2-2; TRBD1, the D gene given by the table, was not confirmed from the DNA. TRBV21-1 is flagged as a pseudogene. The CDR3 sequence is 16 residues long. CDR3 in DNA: TGTGCCATCAGCAAAGGAGACAGGGGGGGGACCGGGGAGCTGTTTTTT. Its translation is CAISKGDRGGTGELFF.

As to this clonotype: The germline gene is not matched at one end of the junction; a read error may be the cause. CDR3 sequence: CASSLVRTSPVGLLF. The CDR3 DNA is TGTGCCAGCAGCTTAGTTCGTACCAGCCCGGTGGGACTGTTGTTT. This chain uses TRBV11-2 with TRBJ1-4, with D possibly being TRBD1 (5 bases). The CDR3 has 15 amino acids. CDR1 SGHAT and CDR2 FQNNGV come from the germline V gene.

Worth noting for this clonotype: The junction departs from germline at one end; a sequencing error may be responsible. CDR3 DNA: TGTACCAGCAGCTTACGGGGGCATGAGACCCAGTACTTC. As protein: CTSSLRGHETQYF. The V and J genes are TRBV11-2 and TRBJ2-5; D possibly matches TRBD1 or TRBD2 (6 bases each). The germline V gene has CDR1 SGHAT and CDR2 FQNNGV. The CDR3 runs to 13 residues.

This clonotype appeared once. CDR3 coding DNA: TGTGCCATCCGTTCCGGATGCAACACCGGGGAGCTGTTTTTT. Protein product: CAIRSGCNTGELFF. The V gene is TRBV12-3 or TRBV12-4, the J gene TRBJ2-2; no clear D gene. The CDR3 sequence is 14 residues long. Trimming shortened V by 10 bases and J by 2 bases, and 14 bases separated the two germline ends.

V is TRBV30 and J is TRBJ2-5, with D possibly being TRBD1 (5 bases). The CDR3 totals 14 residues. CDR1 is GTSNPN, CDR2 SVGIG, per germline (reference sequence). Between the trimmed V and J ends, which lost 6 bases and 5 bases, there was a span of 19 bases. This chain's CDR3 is CACRPDGWGETQYF. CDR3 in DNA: TGTGCCTGCAGACCGGACGGCTGGGGCGAGACCCAGTACTTC.

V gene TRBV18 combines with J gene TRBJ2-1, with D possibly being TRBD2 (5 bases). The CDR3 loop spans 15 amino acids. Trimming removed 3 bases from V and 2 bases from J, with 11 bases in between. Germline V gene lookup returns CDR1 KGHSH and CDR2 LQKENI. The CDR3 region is CASSPTYGTYNEQFF. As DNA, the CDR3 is TGTGCCAGCTCACCCACTTACGGGACCTACAATGAGCAGTTCTTC.

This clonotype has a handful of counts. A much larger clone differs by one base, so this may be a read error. The CDR3 protein is CASNQVWGAGELFF. The CDR3 coding sequence is TGCGCCAGCAACCAAGTGTGGGGGGCCGGGGAGCTGTTTTTT. V is TRBV4-3 and J is TRBJ2-2, with D possibly TRBD2 on 6 matching bases. The CDR3 consists of 14 residues. CDR1 is LGHNA, CDR2 YSLEER, per germline.

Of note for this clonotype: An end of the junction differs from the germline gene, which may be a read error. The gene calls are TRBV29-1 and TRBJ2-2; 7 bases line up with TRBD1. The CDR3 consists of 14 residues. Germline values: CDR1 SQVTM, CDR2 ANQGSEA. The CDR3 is CSVGEDRTTRELFF. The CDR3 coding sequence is TGCAGCGTTGGTGAGGACAGGACCACCAGGGAGCTGTTTTTT.

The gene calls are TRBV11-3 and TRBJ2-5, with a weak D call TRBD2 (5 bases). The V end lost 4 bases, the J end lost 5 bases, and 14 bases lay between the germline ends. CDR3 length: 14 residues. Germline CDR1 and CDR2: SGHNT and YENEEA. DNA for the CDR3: TGTGCCAGCAGCTCCGGACTCATTGGGGAGACCCAGTACTTC. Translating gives CASSSGLIGETQYF.

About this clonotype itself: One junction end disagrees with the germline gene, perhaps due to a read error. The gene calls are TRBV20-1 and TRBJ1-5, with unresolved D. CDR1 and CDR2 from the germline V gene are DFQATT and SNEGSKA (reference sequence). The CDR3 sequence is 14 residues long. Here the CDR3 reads CSASPVQPRQLQHF. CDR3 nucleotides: TGCAGTGCTAGTCCTGTCCAGCCGAGGCAGCTCCAGCATTTT.

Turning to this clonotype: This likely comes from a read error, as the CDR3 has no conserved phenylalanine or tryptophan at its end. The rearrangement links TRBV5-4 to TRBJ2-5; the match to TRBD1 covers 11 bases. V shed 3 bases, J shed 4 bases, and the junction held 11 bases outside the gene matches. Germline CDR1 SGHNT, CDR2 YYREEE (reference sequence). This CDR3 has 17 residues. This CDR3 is CASSSSPLGQGGETQYV. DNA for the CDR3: TGTGCCAGCAGCTCGAGTCCCCTGGGACAGGGGGGAGAGACCCAGTACGTC.

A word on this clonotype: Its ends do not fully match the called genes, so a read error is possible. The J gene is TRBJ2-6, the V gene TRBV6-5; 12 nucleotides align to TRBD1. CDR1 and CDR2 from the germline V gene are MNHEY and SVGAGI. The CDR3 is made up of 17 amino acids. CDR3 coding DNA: TGTGCCAACAGTTTCGGGACAGGGGGCTTTGGGGCCAACGCCCTGACTTTC. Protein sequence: CANSFGTGGFGANALTF.

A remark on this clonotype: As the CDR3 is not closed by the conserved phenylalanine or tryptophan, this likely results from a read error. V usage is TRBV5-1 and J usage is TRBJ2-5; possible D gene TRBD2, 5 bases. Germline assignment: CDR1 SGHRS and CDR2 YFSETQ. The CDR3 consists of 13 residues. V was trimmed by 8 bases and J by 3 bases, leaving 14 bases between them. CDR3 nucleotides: TGCGCCAGTAGCGCGGACGGAAAAGAGACCCAGTACGTC. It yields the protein CASSADGKETQYV.